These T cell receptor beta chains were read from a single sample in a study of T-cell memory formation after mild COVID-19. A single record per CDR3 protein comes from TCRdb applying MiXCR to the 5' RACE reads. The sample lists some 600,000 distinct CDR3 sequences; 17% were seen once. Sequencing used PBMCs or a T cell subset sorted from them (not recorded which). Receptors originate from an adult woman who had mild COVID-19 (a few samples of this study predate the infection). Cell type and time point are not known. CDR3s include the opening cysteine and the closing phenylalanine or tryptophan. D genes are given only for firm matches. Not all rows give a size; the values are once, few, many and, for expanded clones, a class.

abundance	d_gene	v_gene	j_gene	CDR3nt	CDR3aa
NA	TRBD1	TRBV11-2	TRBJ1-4	TGTGCCAGCAGCTTATACACGGGACAGCCCCCGGGGAAACTGTTTTTT	CASSLYTGQPPGKLFF
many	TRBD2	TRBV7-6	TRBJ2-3	TGTGCCAGCAGCCCTAGCGGGCTCACAGATACGCAGTATTTT	CASSPSGLTDTQYF
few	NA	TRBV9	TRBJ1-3	TGTGCCAGCAGCGTAGCAGGGGTACCAAGCTCTGGAAACACCATATATTTT	CASSVAGVPSSGNTIYF
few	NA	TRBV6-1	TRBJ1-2	TGTGCCAGTAACAGGATCCTCCAAGGGGGCTACACCTTC	CASNRILQGGYTF
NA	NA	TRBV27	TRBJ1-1	TGTGCCAGCAGTTCCCCCAGCACTGAAGCTTTCTTT	CASSSPSTEAFF
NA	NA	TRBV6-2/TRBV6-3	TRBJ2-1	TGTGCCAGTGCGCGGTTAAATGAGCAGTTCTTC	CASARLNEQFF
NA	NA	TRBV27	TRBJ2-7	TGTGCCAGCAGACTACAGGCAGGGTCCTACGAGCAGTACTTC	CASRLQAGSYEQYF
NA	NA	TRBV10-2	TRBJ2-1	TGCGCCAGCAGTGCCCAACTCAACTCCTACAATGAGCAGTTCTTC	CASSAQLNSYNEQFF
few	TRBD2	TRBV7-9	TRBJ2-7	TGTGCCAGCAGGTCGCTTGGCGGGGGCGAGCAGTACTTC	CASRSLGGGEQYF
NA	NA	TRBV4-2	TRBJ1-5	TGTGCCAGCAGCCAAGAATGGGGTATCGGCAATCAGCCCCAGCATTTT	CASSQEWGIGNQPQHF
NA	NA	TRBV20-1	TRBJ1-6	TGCAGTGCTAGAGTACCCAGTGAAAGCTCCTATAATTCACCCCTCCACTTT	CSARVPSESSYNSPLHF
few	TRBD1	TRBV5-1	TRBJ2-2	TGCGCCAGCAGCTCCCGGACAGGATCCACCGGGGAGCTGTTTTTT	CASSSRTGSTGELFF
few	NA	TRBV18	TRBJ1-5	TGTGCCAGCTCAGCCGGGACAACGAGGAATCAGCCCCAGCATTTT	CASSAGTTRNQPQHF
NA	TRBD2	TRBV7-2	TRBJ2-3	TGTGCCAGCAGCTTAGACACCGGGAGGGCACAAGATACGCAGTATTTT	CASSLDTGRAQDTQYF
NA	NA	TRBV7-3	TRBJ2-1	TGTGCCAGCAGCTTATCGTCGGGTACTAGCAATGAGCAGTTCTTC	CASSLSSGTSNEQFF
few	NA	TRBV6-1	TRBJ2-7	TGTGCCAGCACCCCTCAGGGTCTAGAGCAGTACTTC	CASTPQGLEQYF
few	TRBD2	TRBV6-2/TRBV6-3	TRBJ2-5	TGTGCCAGCAGAAGGACTAGCGTCCTGGAGACCCAGTACTTC	CASRRTSVLETQYF
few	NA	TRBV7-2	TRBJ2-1	TGTGCCAGCAGCTTAGGGAGACCTCAGTTCTTC	CASSLGRPQFF
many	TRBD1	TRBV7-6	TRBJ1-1	TGTGCCAGCAGCCCCCGACAGGGGGGGATTGGCCCTAACACTGAAGCTTTCTTT	CASSPRQGGIGPNTEAFF
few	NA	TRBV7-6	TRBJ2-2	TGTGCCAGCAGCCGCAGCGGGTCGAGCACCGGGGAGCTGTTTTTT	CASSRSGSSTGELFF
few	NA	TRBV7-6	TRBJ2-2	TGTGCCAGCAGCTTAGGGCAGGGAGCCGGGGAGCTGTTTTTT	CASSLGQGAGELFF
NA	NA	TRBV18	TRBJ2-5	TGTGCCAGCTCACCACGTGGTGGGGGGCTCCAAGAGACCCAGTACTTC	CASSPRGGGLQETQYF
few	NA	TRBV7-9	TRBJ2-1	TGTGCCAGCAGCCATTACGGGGAGTACAATGAGCAGTTCTTC	CASSHYGEYNEQFF
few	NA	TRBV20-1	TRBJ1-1	TGCAGTGCTAGACCACAGGGAAAGGGCACTGAAGCTTTCTTT	CSARPQGKGTEAFF
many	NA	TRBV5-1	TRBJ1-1	TGCGCCAGCAGCACGACATTGGGTGTCGCTGAAGCTTTCTTT	CASSTTLGVAEAFF
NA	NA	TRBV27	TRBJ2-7	TGTGCCAGCAGTCCCCCCGGTCGGGGGCTCTTGGAGCAGTACTTC	CASSPPGRGLLEQYF
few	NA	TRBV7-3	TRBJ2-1	TGTGCCAGCAGCTTAACGGGTTCAGGGGGACGGGGGAATGAGCAGTTCTTC	CASSLTGSGGRGNEQFF
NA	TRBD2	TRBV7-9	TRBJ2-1	TGTGCCAGCAGCTCTCCGGGACTAGCGGGTAACAATGAGCAGTTCTTC	CASSSPGLAGNNEQFF
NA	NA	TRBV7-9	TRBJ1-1	TGTGCCAGCAACCTGGGTCGGGGAATGAACACTGAAGCTTTCTTT	CASNLGRGMNTEAFF
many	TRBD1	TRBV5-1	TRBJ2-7	TGCGCCAGCAGCTGGGGACAGGACTACGAGCAGTACTTC	CASSWGQDYEQYF
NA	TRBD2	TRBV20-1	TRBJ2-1	TGCAGTGCTGAACAGACTAGCGGGCGCTACAATGAGCAGTTCTTC	CSAEQTSGRYNEQFF
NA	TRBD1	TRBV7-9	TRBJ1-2	TGTGCCAGCAGCCCACAGGGACAGATAAACTATGGCTACACCTTC	CASSPQGQINYGYTF
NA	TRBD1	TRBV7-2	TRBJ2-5	TGTGCCAGCAGCAAAGAACCGACAGGGGCGGCGGGGACCCAGTACTTC	CASSKEPTGAAGTQYF
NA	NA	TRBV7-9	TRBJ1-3	TGTGCCAGCGCCGACAGCTCTGGAAACACCATATATTTT	CASADSSGNTIYF
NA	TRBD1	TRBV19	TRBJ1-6	TGTGCCAGTAGTATCGGCAGGGGGTTGGGTTCACCCCTCCACTTT	CASSIGRGLGSPLHF
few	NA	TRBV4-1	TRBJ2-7	TGCGCCAGCAGCCTAAAGACCCGGGACGACTACGAGCAGTACTTC	CASSLKTRDDYEQYF
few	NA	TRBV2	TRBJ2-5	TGTGCCAGCAGTGAAGGCGGGGCGCAAGAGACCCAGTACTTC	CASSEGGAQETQYF
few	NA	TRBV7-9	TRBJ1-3	TGTGCCAGCAGCTTAGAGACCATATATTTT	CASSLETIYF
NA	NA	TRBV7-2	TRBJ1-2	TGTGCCAGCAGCTTGCTCGTCGGGGGTTACACCTTC	CASSLLVGGYTF
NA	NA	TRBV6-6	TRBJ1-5	TGTGCCAGCATCCTCCGAGGAGGGGTGGACAATCAGCCCCAGCATTTT	CASILRGGVDNQPQHF
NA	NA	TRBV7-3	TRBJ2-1	TGTGCCAGCAGCTTGTCACAGGGTTTCGAGCAGTTCTTC	CASSLSQGFEQFF
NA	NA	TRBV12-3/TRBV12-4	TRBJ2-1	TGTGCCAGCAGTCCGGGGACTCTAGGATCCAGTGAGCAGTTCTTC	CASSPGTLGSSEQFF
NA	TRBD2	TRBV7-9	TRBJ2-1	TGTGCCAGCAGCCCTCGGACTAGGTGGAATGAGCAGTTCTTC	CASSPRTRWNEQFF
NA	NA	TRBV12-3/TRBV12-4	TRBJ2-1	TGTGCCAGCAGTCAAGACCCCAATGAGCAGTTCTTC	CASSQDPNEQFF
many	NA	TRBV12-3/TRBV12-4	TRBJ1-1	TGTGCCAGCAGTGGGGGTGGGGGGCGCAACACTGAAGCTTTCTTT	CASSGGGGRNTEAFF
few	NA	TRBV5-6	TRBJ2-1	TGTGCCAGCAACCCCGGGTCCCCTGGGAATGAGCAGTTCTTC	CASNPGSPGNEQFF
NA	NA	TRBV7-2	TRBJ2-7	TGTGCCAGCAGACAACTCACGATTTTCGACGAGCAGTACTTC	CASRQLTIFDEQYF
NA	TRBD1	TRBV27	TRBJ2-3	TGTGCCAGCAGTTTATCGGGCAGGGGGACGGCAGATACGCAGTATTTT	CASSLSGRGTADTQYF
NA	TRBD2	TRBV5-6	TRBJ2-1	TGTGCCAGCAGCTCCACAATACTAGCGGGTGGGTACAATGAGCAGTTCTTC	CASSSTILAGGYNEQFF
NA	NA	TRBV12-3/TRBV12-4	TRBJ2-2	TGTGCCAGCAGTTTTAGGCGGGGAGTATTTTCGAACACCGGGGAGCTGTTTTTT	CASSFRRGVFSNTGELFF
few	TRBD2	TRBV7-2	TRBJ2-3	TGTGCCAGCAGCTTAGCATCCCTAGCGGGGAGGGATACGCAGTATTTT	CASSLASLAGRDTQYF
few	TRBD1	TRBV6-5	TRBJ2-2	TGTGCCAGCTGCCGACAGGGGGTTACCGGGGAGCTGTTTTTT	CASCRQGVTGELFF
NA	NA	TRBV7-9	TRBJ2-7	TGTGCCAGCAGTCCAAGACTAGGGACCTCCTACGAGCAGTACTTC	CASSPRLGTSYEQYF
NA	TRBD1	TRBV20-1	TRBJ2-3	TGCAGTGCTAGAGATGATGCAGGGGGTTCATCAGATACGCAGTATTTT	CSARDDAGGSSDTQYF
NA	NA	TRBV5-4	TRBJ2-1	TGTTCCAGCAGCTCTGACCCCAATGAGCAGTTCTTC	CSSSSDPNEQFF
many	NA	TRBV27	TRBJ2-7	TGTGCCAGCGCCGGGACCCCCTACTACGAGCAGTACTTC	CASAGTPYYEQYF
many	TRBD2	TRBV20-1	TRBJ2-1	TGCAGTGCTAGAGTTGGTAGCGGGGCCGGAAATGAGCAGTTCTTC	CSARVGSGAGNEQFF
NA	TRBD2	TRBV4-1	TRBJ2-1	TGCGCCAGCAGCCAAGCACTCCGCCGGGGGGGTTCGGGCATTGAGCAGTTCTTC	CASSQALRRGGSGIEQFF
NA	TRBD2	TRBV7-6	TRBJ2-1	TGTGCCAGCAGCCCGCTAGTAGGGACTAGGCGCAATGAGCAGTTCTTC	CASSPLVGTRRNEQFF
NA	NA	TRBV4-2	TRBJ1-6	TGTGCCAGCAGCCAAGATACCGAAATTTCACCCCTCCACTTT	CASSQDTEISPLHF